The TCR beta chain under discussion was sequenced for a study of blood T cells in healthy people across ages. Overall study findings and caveats: Strong correlation linked observed beta diversity and percent naive T cells. Unknown CMV status may confound age-related changes in expanded clones.

Healthy individuals of Caucasian origin from Russia, aged 6 to 90, served as donors. Together with a sample-barcoded 5' primer, a J-beta primer mix was included in a second PCR lasting roughly 6 to 12 cycles. MiXCR, applied by TCRdb to the 5' RACE reads, yields one record per CDR3 protein. Found here are 800,000 to 1,300,000 distinct CDR3 sequences, 20% to 25% of them singletons; the top ten hold 0.65% to 0.75%. The germline V gene encodes CDR1 DFQATT and CDR2 SNEGSKA (reference sequence). Trimming pared 5 bases from V and 5 bases from J, leaving 18 bases between. CDR3 size: 14 residues. In regard to this clonotype: Its antigen is unidentified.

A further study also used this sample, focusing on T cells of mothers and their children. That report adds: RNA was extracted, and all of it went into cDNA synthesis at 1.5 ug per 15 ul.

V usage is TRBV20-1 and J usage is TRBJ1-1, with TRBD1 as a possible D gene (5 bases). The sequenced material came from blood. The TCR originated in a girl under 10 years old in good health. The CDR3 is CSAPIGGLGTEAFF. The CDR3 bases are TGCAGTGCTCCCATCGGGGGACTGGGAACTGAAGCTTTCTTT.